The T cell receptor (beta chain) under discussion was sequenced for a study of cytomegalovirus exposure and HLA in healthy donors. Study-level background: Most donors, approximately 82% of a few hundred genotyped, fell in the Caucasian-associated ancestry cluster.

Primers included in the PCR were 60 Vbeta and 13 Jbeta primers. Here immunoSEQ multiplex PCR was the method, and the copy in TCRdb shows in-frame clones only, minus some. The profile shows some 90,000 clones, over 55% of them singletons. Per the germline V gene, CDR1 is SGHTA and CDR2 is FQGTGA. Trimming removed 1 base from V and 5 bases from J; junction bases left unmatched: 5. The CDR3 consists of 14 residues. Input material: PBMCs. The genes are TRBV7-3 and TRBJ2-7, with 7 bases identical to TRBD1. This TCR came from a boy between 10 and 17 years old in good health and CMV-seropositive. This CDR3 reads CASSLSDRADEQYF. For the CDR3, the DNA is TGTGCCAGCAGCTTAAGTGACAGGGCGGACGAGCAGTACTTC.